This note documents a single T cell receptor (beta chain) sequence. Its target is not known. The data belong to a study of PD-1 blockade in classical Hodgkin lymphoma. The study, taken as a whole, reports: TCR diversity at baseline was reported to be reduced in newly diagnosed patients relative to healthy donors. When nivolumab was started under 1 year after ASCT, patients were excluded.

Autologous stem cell transplantation was followed by relapse in every patient, and brentuximab vedotin exposure varied. Best responses were complete response, partial response or progressive disease. Assay used: immunoSEQ multiplex PCR; TCRdb lists only in-frame clones, some missing. The table has approximately 100,000 clones, roughly 91% seen once; the top ten hold about 6.1%. This TCR derives from a human donor with classical Hodgkin lymphoma. The sample here was peripheral blood mononuclear cells (PBMCs), taken before the second cycle of nivolumab.

The CDR3 DNA reads as TGTGCCAGCAGCAAAGACGGCGGGGACTCTGGAAACACCATATATTTT. The encoded protein is CASSKDGGDSGNTIYF. This sequence joins TRBV21-1 and TRBJ1-3. TRBV21-1 is shown as a pseudogene. The CDR3 has 16 amino acids.